The TCR beta chain described here comes from a study of vaccination effects on CD4 cells after COVID-19. Turning to the study itself: Of the BNT162b2 and mRNA-1273 vaccines, participants received two doses of one or the other.

Germline V gene data show CDR1 as SGHRS and CDR2 as YFSETQ. Trimming left V 4 bases short and J 0 bases short, with 16 bases between. The CDR3 consists of 17 residues. Using immunoSEQ multiplex PCR, the repertoire was profiled, and TCRdb retains in-frame clones only, with some absent. The table includes some 60,000 clones, less than 85% detected once. ViraFEST used viral peptide pools to expand antigen-specific CD4+ T cells before sequencing. Subsequent to a culture period of about nine days, CD4+ T cells were isolated. Nucleocapsid antibody tests were negative, and the vaccine recipients had no prior SARS-CoV-2 infection. This clone has just one count. Its antigen remains unidentified.

This chain joins TRBV5-1 and TRBJ1-4, with a weak D call TRBD1 (5 bases). This sequence originates from a human donor who received a COVID-19 vaccine. The sample was CD4+ T cells from PBMCs cultured with HCoV-NL63 spike peptides, taken before COVID-19 vaccination. The CDR3 here is CASSVQGNPATNEKLFF. CDR3 in DNA: TGCGCCAGCAGCGTCCAGGGAAATCCCGCAACTAATGAAAAACTGTTTTTT.